What follows is one TCR beta chain and its context. Antigen: not known. Some clones are missing from TCRdb's copy, which holds only in-frame ones; the method was immunoSEQ multiplex PCR. The sample lists 70,000 to 100,000 clones, around 87% occurring once. The data are from a study of radiotherapy plus CTLA-4 blockade in lung cancer. Study information: Among patients, around 18% showed objective responses, and 31% had disease control. General study results and limits: Once radiotherapy plus ipilimumab had been given, TCR clones derived from tumor expanded in blood.

Each patient with chemo-refractory metastatic non-small-cell lung cancer was treated with focal radiation plus CTLA-4 blockade using ipilimumab. The sequence came from a human donor with non-small cell lung cancer who had a partial response to radiotherapy plus ipilimumab. The sequenced sample was peripheral blood, obtained from a patient treated with radiotherapy plus ipilimumab.

The CDR3 coding sequence is TGTGCCAGCAGTGAAGTTGGAGGGTACGAGCAGTACTTC. Its protein is CASSEVGGYEQYF. This sequence joins TRBV6-5 and TRBJ2-7; possibly TRBD2 for D (6 bases). The V end was cut by 5 bases, the J end by 4 bases, with 12 bases between. The CDR3 covers 13 residues. Germline V CDR1 and CDR2: MNHEY, SVGAGI.